This T cell receptor beta chain was sequenced for a study of cytomegalovirus exposure and HLA in healthy donors. Across the whole study: Unique TCRs numbering 75 million to 95 million, obtained from HLA-typed donors, made up an early data release.

Study-level points and caveats: Later work showed greater clonal expansion in HLA-associated TCR beta chains than in equally common others. In a later analysis, TCR beta V- and J-gene trimming was associated with a missense DCLRE1C variant. The authors later found TCR association rates varying by HLA locus, with DRB1 most and HLA-C fewest.

Germline CDR1 is KGHSH and CDR2 is LQKENI. With V trimmed by 4 bases and J by 5 bases, 3 bases remained unmatched. This CDR3 region has 13 residues. Primers for the PCR totalled 60 Vbeta and 13 Jbeta. The method was immunoSEQ multiplex PCR; TCRdb's version includes in-frame clones alone and lacks a portion of them. The table counts more than 65,000 clones; roughly 2.6% lies in the top ten. A note on this clone: What it recognizes is unknown.

This clonotype was sampled from a man aged 35 to 55 in good health and CMV-seronegative. This chain uses TRBV18 with TRBJ2-7; 9 nucleotides align to TRBD1. Specimen: PBMCs. This chain's CDR3 is CASSRDRANEQYF. For the CDR3, the DNA is TGTGCCAGCTCACGGGACAGGGCCAACGAGCAGTACTTC. Full variable domain (rest looked up from reference TRBV18 and TRBJ2-7): NAGVMQNPRHLVRRRGQEARLRCSPMKGHSHVYWYRQLPEEGLKFMVYLQKENIIDESGMPKERFSAEFPKEGPSILRIQQVVRGDSAAYFCASSRDRANEQYFGPGTRLTVT.